This T cell receptor beta chain was sequenced during a study of CD8 T cells in ankylosing spondylitis. MiXCR, run by TCRdb on the 5' RACE reads, gives a single entry per CDR3 protein. The sample holds around 450,000 distinct CDR3 sequences, more than 25% seen once. This CDR3 contains 15 residues. Germline V gene lookup returns CDR1 DFQATT and CDR2 SNEGSKA (reference sequence). Study-level results: It appeared that ankylosing spondylitis blood was characterized by a TCR beta motif of 8 or 9 highly homologous variants.

This clonotype was counted between two and nine times. Its antigen is not identified. The gene calls are TRBV20-1 and TRBJ2-2; 7 bases map to TRBD1. This receptor was taken from a male donor with ankylosing spondylitis. The sample consisted of blood, either unsorted or a sorted T cell fraction (not recorded which). The CDR3 is CSAPWRQGRAGELFF. As DNA, the CDR3 is TGCAGCGCCCCTTGGCGACAGGGACGGGCCGGGGAGCTGTTTTTT.